This T cell receptor beta chain was retrieved from a study of shared clonotypes between healthy human individuals (dated by TCRdb to about 2020). With regard to the full study: The cohort comprised a couple of women and three men aged 18 to 49 years. For each donor, CD4 naive and CD4 memory were each run on three plates, CD8 naive on two plates, and CD8 memory on one plate. The study deeply sequenced blood TCR repertoires of five healthy adults to estimate repertoire size and the extent of clonotype sharing between individuals. Libraries were prepared and TCR repertoires were sequenced by different laboratories using diverse techniques, in order to increase sequencing depth and limit assay-specific biases. Per donor, leukapheresis produced somewhere between about 0.8 and 9 billion PBMCs.

TCR CDR3 regions were amplified from genomic DNA by multiplex PCR using the deep immunoSEQ assay. Extracted genomic DNA from each cell subset was spread evenly across all wells of several immunoSEQ 96-well plates, with each plate serving as a replicate. For sorted subsets, each replicate PCR was loaded with 200 to 250 ng genomic DNA, equivalent to 25,000 to 30,000 T cell genomes. Purified libraries were quantified with a Qubit 3.0 fluorometer, sized on a Bioanalyzer 2100, and re-quantified with the KAPA Library Quantification kit. Each immunoSEQ 96-well plate was sequenced on its own single-read 150-cycle Illumina NextSeq 550 flow cell. Per the source publication's procedure: Because the immunoSEQ output included only junctional sequences and no quality scores, the filtering could not be the same as the filtering used for full-length reads. To assign V/J genes and CDR3, sequences were annotated against IMGT germline references using PyIR, a Python wrapper for IgBLAST v1.9. Any read was removed if the V/J assignment was weak (E-value above 1e-6), the CDR3 was missing, or the read contained stop codons, out-of-frame junctions, or ambiguous translated residues. V3J clonotypes were defined as sequences sharing the same inferred V gene, J gene, and CDR3 amino acid sequence. The percentage overlap between two repertoires was calculated by dividing the number of shared unique clonotypes by the size of the smaller repertoire. Three approaches were used to assess repertoire richness: RTK rarefaction, the Chao1 estimator, and Recon v2.1 estimates of unobserved clonotypes. OLGA was used to compute generation probabilities for all TCRbeta clonotypes that the gDNA method yielded from a few donors. The source is immuneACCESS, and TCRdb retained only in-frame sequences with V and J called. Part of the clones is not carried over; for the studies checked, unresolved V genes explain less than half of this, and the remainder is unexplained. V and J calls and clone size are given by that table; D and trimming were obtained from the DNA. In this sample the table shows some 1.1 million clones, 60% to 80% of which occur a single time. 0.7% to 0.95% of the sample goes to the ten largest clones.

Healthy HIV-negative adults with no recently reported acute infections or vaccinations were included as donors. All donors were Caucasian adults living in Nashville, Tennessee, USA. Magnetic negative selection was used to enrich CD4+ T cells, after which naive cells were positively selected on CD45RA and the negative fraction became the memory subset. After blood collection by leukapheresis, PBMCs were isolated using Ficoll-Histopaque density gradient centrifugation and then cryopreserved in the vapor phase of liquid nitrogen. Purity and quantity of every magnetically sorted T cell population were checked by analytical flow cytometry. Genomic DNA was isolated from each sorted fraction and quantified by UV absorbance on a Nanodrop 2000c. At the junction V is shortened by 5 bases and J by 2 bases; bases outside the gene matches: 7. The germline V gene (reference sequence) specifies SEHNR as CDR1 and FQNEAQ as CDR2. The CDR3 runs 16 amino acids, cysteine and phenylalanine included. The sequence is cut down to CDR3 DNA, 48 bases in frame from base 1.

Broader findings and caveats from the paper: Estimated clonotype richness was generally larger for naive than for memory subsets. The genetic and exposure-history diversity represented was limited by the small number of donors. When a few donors were compared, the shared fraction of clonotypes was around 4.6% for naive CD4, about 4% for naive CD8, roughly 2.5% for memory CD4, and less than 0.45% for memory CD8. Compared with non-shared clonotypes, the clonotypes found in all four sorted-subset donors had higher generation probabilities. Pairwise subsampling led to the expectation that sequencing depth would affect the degree of clonotype sharing among donors. Sampling was restricted to blood, and TCR repertoires in tissue are likely to differ from TCR repertoires in blood. Incomplete sequencing was indicated by rarefaction of sorted-subset datasets, despite the large sequencing depth.

Note on this clone: Its antigen has not been determined. No clone much larger than this one lies a single base away; base qualities are absent.

The origin of this receptor is a man younger than 35 in good health. Some clones in this sample may be carry-over from other donors' samples. The rearrangement joined TRBV7-9 to TRBJ2-1, and 9 junction bases match TRBD2. The sample taken for sequencing was memory CD4+ T cells from PBMCs. In light of the paper, this sample's cell subset or site label describes: CD45RA-negative fraction. At the DNA level, the sequence is TGTGCCAGCAGCGGAAGCGGGAGGCACCCCTACAATGAGCAGTTCTTC. Protein translation: CASSGSGRHPYNEQFF.